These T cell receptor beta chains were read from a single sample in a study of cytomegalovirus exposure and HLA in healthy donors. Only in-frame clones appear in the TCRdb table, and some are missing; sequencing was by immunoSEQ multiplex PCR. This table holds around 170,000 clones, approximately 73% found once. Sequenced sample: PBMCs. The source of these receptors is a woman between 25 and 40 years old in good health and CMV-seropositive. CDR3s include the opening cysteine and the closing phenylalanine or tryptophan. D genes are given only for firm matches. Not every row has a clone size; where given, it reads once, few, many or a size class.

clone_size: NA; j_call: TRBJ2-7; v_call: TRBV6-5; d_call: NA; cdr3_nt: TGTGCCAGCAGGGGTAGCACGGTCGAGCAGTACTTC; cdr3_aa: CASRGSTVEQYF
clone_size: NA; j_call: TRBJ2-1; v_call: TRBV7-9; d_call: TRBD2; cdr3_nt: TGTGCCAGCAGCCCCCCCATCATACCTAGCGGGGTTTTTCACAATGAGCAGTTCTTC; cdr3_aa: CASSPPIIPSGVFHNEQFF
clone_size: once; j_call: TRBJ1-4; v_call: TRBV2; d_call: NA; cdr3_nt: TGTGCCAGCAGTGAATTTACAGGGTGGCTAGAGTTT; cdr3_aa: CASSEFTGWLEF
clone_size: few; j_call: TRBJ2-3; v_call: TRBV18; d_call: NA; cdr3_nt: TGTGCCAGCTCACCACAGCCCTACGTGAACACAGATACGCAGTATTTT; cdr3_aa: CASSPQPYVNTDTQYF
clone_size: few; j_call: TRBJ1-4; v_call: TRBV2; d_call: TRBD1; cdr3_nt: TGTGCCAGCAACGGCCCCCGACGGAGGGGGCGCGGCTATAATGAAAAACTGTTTTTT; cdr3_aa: CASNGPRRRGRGYNEKLFF
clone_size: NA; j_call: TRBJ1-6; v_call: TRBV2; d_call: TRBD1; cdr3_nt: TGTGCCAGCAGGGGACAGGTTCTAAGCTCCTATAATTCACCCCTCCACTTT; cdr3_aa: CASRGQVLSSYNSPLHF
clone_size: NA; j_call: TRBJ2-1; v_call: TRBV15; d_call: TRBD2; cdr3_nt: TGTGCCACCAGCAGTGGGGGAGGGTCCTACAATGAGCAGTTCTTC; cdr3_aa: CATSSGGGSYNEQFF
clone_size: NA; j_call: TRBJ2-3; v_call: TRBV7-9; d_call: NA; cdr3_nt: TGTGCCAGCACCCTGGAGGACTATACGCAGTATTTT; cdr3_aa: CASTLEDYTQYF
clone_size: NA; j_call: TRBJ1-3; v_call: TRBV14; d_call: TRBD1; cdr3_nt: TGTGCCAGCAGCCGAGTCGTGGGATACAGGGGCTCTGGAAACACCATATATTTT; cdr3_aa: CASSRVVGYRGSGNTIYF
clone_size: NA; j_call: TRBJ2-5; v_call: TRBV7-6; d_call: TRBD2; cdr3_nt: TGTGCCAGCAGCTTAGGGGGTAGCCTTAGCGGGGCCCAGTACTTC; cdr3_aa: CASSLGGSLSGAQYF
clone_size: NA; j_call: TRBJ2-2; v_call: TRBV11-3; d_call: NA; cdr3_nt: TGTGCCAGCAGCTTGACTAGTGGTGGGGAGCTGTTTTTT; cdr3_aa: CASSLTSGGELFF
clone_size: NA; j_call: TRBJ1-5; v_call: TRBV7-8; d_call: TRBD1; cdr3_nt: TGTGCCAGCAGTTTGACAGGGGGCGGCAATCAGCCCCAGCATTTT; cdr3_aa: CASSLTGGGNQPQHF
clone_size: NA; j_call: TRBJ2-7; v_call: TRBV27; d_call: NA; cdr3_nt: TGTGCCAGCAGTTTAGACCCGCGGGGTTGGTCCTACGAGCAGTACTTC; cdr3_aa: CASSLDPRGWSYEQYF
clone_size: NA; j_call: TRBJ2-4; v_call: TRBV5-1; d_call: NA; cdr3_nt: TGCGCCAGCAGCTTGGGGGCTTGGACCAGAGGGGGTGCCAAAAACATTCAGTACTTC; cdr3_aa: CASSLGAWTRGGAKNIQYF
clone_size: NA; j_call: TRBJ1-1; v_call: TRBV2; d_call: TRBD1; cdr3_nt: TGTGCCAGCAGGGGGGACAGGGATGAAGCTTTCTTT; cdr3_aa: CASRGDRDEAFF
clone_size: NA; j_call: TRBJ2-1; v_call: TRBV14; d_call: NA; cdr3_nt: TGTGCCAGCAGCCAATTCCTAACGCAATACAATGAGCAGTTCTTC; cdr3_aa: CASSQFLTQYNEQFF
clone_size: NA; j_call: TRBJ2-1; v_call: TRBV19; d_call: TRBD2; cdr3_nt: TGTGCCAGTAGTACCCTAACCGGGACTAGCCAGGGGCAGTTCTTC; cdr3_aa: CASSTLTGTSQGQFF
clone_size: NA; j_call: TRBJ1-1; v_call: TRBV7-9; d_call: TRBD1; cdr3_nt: TGTGCCAGCAGCCCAACCGACAGGGGATACACTGAAGCTTTCTTT; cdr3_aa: CASSPTDRGYTEAFF
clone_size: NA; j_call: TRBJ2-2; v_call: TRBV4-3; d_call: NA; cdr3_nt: TGCGCCAGCAGCCGAGCCGGGACTCGGGCGAACACCGGGGAGCTGTTTTTT; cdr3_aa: CASSRAGTRANTGELFF
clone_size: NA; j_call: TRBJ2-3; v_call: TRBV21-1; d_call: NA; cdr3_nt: TGTGCCAGCAGCAAGCACCCTCCCGGGGGGGTGAAGAATACGCAGTATTTT; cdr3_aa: CASSKHPPGGVKNTQYF
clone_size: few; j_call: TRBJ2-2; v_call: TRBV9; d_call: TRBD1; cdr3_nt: TGTGCCAGCAGTCAGACAGGGCCCGGGGAGCTGTTTTTT; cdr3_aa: CASSQTGPGELFF
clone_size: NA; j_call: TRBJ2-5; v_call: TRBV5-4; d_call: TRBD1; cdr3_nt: TGTGCCAGCAGCCGGGACAGCACAGGGACCCAGTACTTC; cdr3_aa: CASSRDSTGTQYF
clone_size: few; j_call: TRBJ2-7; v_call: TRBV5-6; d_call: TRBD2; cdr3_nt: TGTGCCAGCAGCTTCGGCGGGGGACGCTCCTACGAGCAGTACTTC; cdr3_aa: CASSFGGGRSYEQYF
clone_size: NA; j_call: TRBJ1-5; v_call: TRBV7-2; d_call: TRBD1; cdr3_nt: TGTGCCAGCAGCCCGGGACAGGAATTTGGCAATCAGCCCCAGCATTTT; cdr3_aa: CASSPGQEFGNQPQHF
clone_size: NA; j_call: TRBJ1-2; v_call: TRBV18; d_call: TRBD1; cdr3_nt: TGTGCCAGCTCAACAGCGACGACAGGGGGGTATGGCTACACCTTC; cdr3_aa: CASSTATTGGYGYTF
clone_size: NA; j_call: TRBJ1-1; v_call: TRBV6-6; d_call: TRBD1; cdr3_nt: TGTGCCAGCAGCCCCGGGGACAGGGTGGACACTGAAGCTTTCTTT; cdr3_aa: CASSPGDRVDTEAFF